This TCR beta chain was observed in a study of T cells after yellow fever vaccination. Study-level findings and limits: Contamination by abundant bulk-population clonotypes could be present in FACS-sorted repertoires.

V was pared by 4 bases and J by 6 bases, with 16 bases between. The CDR3 extends over 15 amino acids. From germline, CDR1 is ENHRY and CDR2 SYGVKD. Researchers made TCR cDNA using 5'RACE template switching, and this step added a universal primer site and UMIs. MiXCR, run by TCRdb on the 5' RACE reads, gives a single entry per CDR3 protein. The repertoire holds approximately 170,000 distinct CDR3 sequences, with 9.5% to 11% as singletons. To note about this clonotype: Its antigen is unidentified.

The specimen was CD8+ T cells sorted from PBMCs, collected 15 days after the yellow fever booster vaccination. V gene TRBV10-3 combines with J gene TRBJ2-1; a weak D match, TRBD2 (5 bases). The source is a man aged 18 to 30 who received the YFV17D yellow fever vaccine. The CDR3 is CAISGGFGVSNEQFF. The CDR3 nucleotides read TGTGCCATCAGTGGGGGATTCGGGGTCAGCAATGAGCAGTTCTTC.